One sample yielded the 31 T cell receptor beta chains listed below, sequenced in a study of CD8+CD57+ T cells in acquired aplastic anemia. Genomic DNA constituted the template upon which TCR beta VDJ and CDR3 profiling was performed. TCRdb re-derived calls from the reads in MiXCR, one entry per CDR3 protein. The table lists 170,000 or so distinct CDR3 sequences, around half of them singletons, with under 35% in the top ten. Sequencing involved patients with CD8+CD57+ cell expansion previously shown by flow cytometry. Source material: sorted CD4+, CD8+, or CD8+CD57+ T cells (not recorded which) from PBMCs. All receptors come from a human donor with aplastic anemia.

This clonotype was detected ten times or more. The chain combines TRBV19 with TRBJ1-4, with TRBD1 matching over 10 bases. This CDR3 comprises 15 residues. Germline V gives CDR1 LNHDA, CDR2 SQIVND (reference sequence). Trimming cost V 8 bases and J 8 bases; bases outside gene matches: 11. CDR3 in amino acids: CASGDLDRGKEKLFF. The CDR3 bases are TGTGCCAGTGGGGATTTGGACAGGGGGAAAGAAAAACTGTTTTTT. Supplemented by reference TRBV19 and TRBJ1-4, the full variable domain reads DGGITQSPKYLFRKEGQNVTLSCEQNLNHDAMYWYRQDPGQGLRLIYYSQIVNDFQKGDIAEGYSVSREKKESFPLTVTSAQKNPTAFYLCASGDLDRGKEKLFFGSGTQLSVL.

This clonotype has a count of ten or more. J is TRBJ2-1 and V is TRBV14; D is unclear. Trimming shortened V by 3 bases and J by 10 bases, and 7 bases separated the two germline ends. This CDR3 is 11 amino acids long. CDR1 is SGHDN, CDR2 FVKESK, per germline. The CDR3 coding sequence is TGTGCCAGCAGCCAGCAGCTCGAGCAGTTCTTC. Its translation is CASSQQLEQFF.

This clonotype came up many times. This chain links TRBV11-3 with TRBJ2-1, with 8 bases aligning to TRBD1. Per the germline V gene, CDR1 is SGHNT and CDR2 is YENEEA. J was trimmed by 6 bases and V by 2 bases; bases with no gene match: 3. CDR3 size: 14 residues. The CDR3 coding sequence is TGTGCCAGCAGCTTACAGGGGGCAGGCAATGAGCAGTTCTTC. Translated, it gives CASSLQGAGNEQFF.

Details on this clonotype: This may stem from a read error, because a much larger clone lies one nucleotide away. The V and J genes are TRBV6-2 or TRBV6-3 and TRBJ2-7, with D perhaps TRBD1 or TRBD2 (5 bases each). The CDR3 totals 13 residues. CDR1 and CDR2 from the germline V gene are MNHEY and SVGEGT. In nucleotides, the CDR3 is TGTGCCAACAGTACGGGGCGAACCTACGAGCAGTACTTC. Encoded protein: CANSTGRTYEQYF.

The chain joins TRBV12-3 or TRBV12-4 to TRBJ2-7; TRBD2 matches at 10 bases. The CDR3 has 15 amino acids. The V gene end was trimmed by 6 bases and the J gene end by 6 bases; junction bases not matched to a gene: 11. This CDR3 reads CASRGAGGPLSEQYF. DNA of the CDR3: TGTGCCAGCAGGGGAGCGGGAGGGCCCTTGAGCGAGCAGTACTTC.

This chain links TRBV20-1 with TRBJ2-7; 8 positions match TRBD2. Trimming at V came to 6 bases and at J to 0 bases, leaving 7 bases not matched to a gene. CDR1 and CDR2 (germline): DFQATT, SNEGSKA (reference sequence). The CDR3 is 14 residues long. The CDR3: CSALTSAVSYEQYF. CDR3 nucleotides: TGCAGTGCCCTGACTAGCGCAGTCTCCTACGAGCAGTACTTC.

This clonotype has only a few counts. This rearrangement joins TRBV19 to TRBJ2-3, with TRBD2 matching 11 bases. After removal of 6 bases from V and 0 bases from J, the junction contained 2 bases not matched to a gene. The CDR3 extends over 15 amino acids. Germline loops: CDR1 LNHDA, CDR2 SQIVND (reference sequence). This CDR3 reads CASRRTSGSTDTQYF. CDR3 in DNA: TGTGCCAGTAGGAGGACTAGCGGGAGCACAGATACGCAGTATTTT.

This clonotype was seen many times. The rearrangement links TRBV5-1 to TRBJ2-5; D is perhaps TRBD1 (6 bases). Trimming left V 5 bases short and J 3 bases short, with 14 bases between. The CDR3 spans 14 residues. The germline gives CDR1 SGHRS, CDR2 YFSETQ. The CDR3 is CASSSGQNEETQYF. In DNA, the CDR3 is TGCGCCAGCAGTAGTGGACAGAATGAAGAGACCCAGTACTTC.

The CDR3: CSVYKGNIQYF. The DNA of the CDR3 is TGCAGCGTTTATAAGGGAAACATTCAGTACTTC. The chain employs TRBV29-1 and TRBJ2-4; D remains unclear. Per the germline V gene, CDR1 is SQVTM and CDR2 is ANQGSEA. The CDR3 spans 11 residues. Deletions cut 5 bases from V and 6 bases from J, with 8 bases between.

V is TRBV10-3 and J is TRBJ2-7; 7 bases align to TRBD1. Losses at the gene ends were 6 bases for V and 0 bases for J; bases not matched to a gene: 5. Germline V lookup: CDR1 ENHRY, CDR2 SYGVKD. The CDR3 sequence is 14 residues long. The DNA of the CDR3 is TGTGCCATCAGGGACAGGCCACTCTCCTACGAGCAGTACTTC. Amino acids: CAIRDRPLSYEQYF.

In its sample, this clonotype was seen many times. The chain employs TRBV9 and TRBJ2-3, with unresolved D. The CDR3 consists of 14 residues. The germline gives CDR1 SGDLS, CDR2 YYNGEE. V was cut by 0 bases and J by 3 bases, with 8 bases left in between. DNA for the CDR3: TGTGCCAGCAGCGTAGCTTCACATACAGATACGCAGTATTTT. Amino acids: CASSVASHTDTQYF.

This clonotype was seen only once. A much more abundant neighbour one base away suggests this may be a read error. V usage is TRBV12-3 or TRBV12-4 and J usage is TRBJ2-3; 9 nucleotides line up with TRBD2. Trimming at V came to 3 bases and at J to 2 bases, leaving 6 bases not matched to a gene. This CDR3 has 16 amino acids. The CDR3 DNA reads TGTGCCAGCAGTTTGGGGCTAGCGGGGATCACAGATACGCAGTATTTT. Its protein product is CASSLGLAGITDTQYF.

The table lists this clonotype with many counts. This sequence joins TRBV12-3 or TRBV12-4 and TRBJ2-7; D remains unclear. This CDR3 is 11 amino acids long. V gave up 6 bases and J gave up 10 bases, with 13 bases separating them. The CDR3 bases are TGTGCCAGCAGCCCCGGTATGCATCAGTACTTC. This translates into CASSPGMHQYF.

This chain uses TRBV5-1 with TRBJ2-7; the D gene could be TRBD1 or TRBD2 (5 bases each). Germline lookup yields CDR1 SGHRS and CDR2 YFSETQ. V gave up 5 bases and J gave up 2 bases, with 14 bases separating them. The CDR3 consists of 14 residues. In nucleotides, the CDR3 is TGCGCCAGCAGAAAAACCGGGGCCACCTACGAGCAGTACTTC. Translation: CASRKTGATYEQYF.

This chain's CDR3 is CASSIQGAETQYF. The DNA of the CDR3 is TGTGCCAGTAGTATTCAGGGGGCAGAGACCCAGTACTTC. The V and J genes are TRBV19 and TRBJ2-5; TRBD1 matches at 8 bases. The CDR3 spans 13 residues. Germline assignment: CDR1 LNHDA and CDR2 SQIVND (reference sequence). Trimming took 3 bases from V and 4 from J; bases not matched to a gene: 1.

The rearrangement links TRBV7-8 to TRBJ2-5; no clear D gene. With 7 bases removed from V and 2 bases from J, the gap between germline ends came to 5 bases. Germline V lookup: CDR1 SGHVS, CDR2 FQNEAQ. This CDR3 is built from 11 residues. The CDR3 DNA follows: TGTGCCAGCACATTACAAGAGACCCAGTACTTC. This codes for CASTLQETQYF.

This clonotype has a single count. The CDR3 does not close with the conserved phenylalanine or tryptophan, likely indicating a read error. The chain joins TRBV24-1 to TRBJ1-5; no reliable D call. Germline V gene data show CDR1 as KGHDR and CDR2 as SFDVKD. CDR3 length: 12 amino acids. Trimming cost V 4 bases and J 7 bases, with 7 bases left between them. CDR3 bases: TGTGCCACCAGTGACCCTTGGCAGCCCCAGCATTCT. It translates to CATSDPWQPQHS.

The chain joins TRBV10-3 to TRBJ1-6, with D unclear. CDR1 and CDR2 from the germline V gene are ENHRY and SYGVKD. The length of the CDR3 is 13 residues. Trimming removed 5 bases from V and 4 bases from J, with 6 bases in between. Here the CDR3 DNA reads TGTGCCATCAGTTCCGGATATAATTCACCCCTCCACTTT. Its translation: CAISSGYNSPLHF.

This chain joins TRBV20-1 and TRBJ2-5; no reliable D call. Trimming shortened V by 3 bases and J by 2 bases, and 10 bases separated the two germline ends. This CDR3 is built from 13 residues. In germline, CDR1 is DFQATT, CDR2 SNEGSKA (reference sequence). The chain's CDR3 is CSASSVGQETQYF. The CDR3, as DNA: TGCAGTGCTAGTAGTGTAGGGCAAGAGACCCAGTACTTC.

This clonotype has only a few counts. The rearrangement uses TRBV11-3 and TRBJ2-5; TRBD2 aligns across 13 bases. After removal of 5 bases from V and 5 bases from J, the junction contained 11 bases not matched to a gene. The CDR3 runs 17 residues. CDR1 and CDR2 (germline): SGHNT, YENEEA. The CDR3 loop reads CASSAGTSGAEGETQYF. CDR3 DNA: TGTGCCAGCAGCGCGGGGACTAGCGGGGCGGAGGGGGAGACCCAGTACTTC.

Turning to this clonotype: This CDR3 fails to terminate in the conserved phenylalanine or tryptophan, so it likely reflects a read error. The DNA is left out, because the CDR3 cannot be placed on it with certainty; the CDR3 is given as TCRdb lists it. The chain's CDR3 is CASSESGILFSGANVLKI. The V and J genes are TRBV10-2 and TRBJ2-6. Germline assignment: CDR1 WSHSY and CDR2 SAAADI. Both ends counted, the CDR3 spans 18 residues.

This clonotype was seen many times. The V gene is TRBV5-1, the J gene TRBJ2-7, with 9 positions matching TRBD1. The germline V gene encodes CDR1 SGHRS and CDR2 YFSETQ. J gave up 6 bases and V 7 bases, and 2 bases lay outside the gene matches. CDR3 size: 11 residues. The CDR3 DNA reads TGCGCCAGCGGGACAGGGTCCGAGCAGTACTTC. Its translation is CASGTGSEQYF.

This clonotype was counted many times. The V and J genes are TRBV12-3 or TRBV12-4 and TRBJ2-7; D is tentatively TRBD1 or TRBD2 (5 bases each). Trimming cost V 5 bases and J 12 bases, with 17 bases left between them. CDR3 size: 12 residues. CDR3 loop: CASSPDLGVGYF. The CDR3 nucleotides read TGTGCCAGCAGTCCCGACTTGGGGGTTGGGTACTTC.

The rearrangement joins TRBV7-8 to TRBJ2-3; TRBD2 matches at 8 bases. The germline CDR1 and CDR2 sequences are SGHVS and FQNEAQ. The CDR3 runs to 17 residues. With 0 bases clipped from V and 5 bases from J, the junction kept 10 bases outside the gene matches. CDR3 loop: CASSLAYGGGTLDTQYF. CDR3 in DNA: TGTGCCAGCAGCTTAGCGTACGGCGGGGGGACGCTAGATACGCAGTATTTT.

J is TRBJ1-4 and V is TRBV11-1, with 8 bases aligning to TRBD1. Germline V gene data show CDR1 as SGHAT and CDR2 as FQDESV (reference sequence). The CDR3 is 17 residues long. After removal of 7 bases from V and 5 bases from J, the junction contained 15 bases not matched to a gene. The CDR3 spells CASTQTGDWEKNEKLFF. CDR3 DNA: TGTGCCAGCACCCAGACAGGGGATTGGGAAAAAAATGAAAAACTGTTTTTT.

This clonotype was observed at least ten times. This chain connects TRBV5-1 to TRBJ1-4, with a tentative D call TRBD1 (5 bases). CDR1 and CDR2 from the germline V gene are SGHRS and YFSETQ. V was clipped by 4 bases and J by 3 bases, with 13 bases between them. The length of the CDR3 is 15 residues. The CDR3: CASSAGTTANEKLFF. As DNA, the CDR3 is TGCGCCAGCAGCGCAGGAACGACAGCTAATGAAAAACTGTTTTTT.

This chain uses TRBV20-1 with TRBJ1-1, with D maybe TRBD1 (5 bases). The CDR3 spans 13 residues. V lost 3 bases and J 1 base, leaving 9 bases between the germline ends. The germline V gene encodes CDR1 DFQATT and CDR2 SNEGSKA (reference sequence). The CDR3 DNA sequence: TGCAGTGCTAGTCAGGGAGGGAACACTGAAGCTTTCTTT. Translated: CSASQGGNTEAFF.

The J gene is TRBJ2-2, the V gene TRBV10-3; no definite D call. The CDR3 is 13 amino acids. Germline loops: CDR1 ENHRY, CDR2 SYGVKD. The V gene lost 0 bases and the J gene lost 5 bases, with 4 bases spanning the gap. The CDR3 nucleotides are TGTGCCATCAGTGAGTCTTCAACCGGGGAGCTGTTTTTT. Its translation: CAISESSTGELFF.

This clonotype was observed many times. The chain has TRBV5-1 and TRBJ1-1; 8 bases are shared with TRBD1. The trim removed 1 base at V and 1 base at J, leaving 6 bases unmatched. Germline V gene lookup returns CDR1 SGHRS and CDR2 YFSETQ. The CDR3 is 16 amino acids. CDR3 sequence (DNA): TGCGCCAGCAGCTTGCCGGAGGGACAGGCGAACACTGAAGCTTTCTTT. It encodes CASSLPEGQANTEAFF.

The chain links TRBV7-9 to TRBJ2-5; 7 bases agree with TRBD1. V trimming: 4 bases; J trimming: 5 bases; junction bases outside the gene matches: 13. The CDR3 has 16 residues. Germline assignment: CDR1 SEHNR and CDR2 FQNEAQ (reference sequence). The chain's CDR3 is CASSSQGGAQVETQYF. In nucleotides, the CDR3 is TGTGCCAGCAGCTCCCAAGGGGGCGCGCAAGTGGAGACCCAGTACTTC.

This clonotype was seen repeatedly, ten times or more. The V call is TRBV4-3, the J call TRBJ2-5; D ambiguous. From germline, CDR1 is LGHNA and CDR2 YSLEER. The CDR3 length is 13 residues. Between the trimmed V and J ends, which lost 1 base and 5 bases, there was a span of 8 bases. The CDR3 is CASSQGWFETQYF. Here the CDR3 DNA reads TGCGCCAGCAGCCAAGGATGGTTTGAGACCCAGTACTTC.